A selection of T cell receptor beta chains follows, all from one sample in a study of blood T cells in healthy people across ages. From the 5' RACE reads, TCRdb called clonotypes with MiXCR, one entry per CDR3 protein. Of approximately 830,000 distinct CDR3 sequences in the sample, about 62% were seen once. Material for sequencing was blood. The receptors originated from a man aged 25-40 years in good health. CDR3s include the opening cysteine and the closing phenylalanine or tryptophan. A D gene is named only where the DNA matches it firmly. A row's size may be missing; if present it is once, few, many or a size class.

v_call,d_call,j_call,clone_size,cdr3_nt,cdr3_aa
TRBV29-1,-,TRBJ2-3,-,TGCAGCGAACGTCGCGCAGATACGCAGTATTTT,CSERRADTQYF
TRBV2,TRBD1,TRBJ2-5,-,TGTGCCACCCCCACAGGGGTCCAAGAGACCCAGTACTTC,CATPTGVQETQYF
TRBV6-5,-,TRBJ2-7,-,TGTGCCAGCAGAGAACAGGTCCTCTTCGATGAGCAGTACTTC,CASREQVLFDEQYF
TRBV6-2/TRBV6-3,TRBD2,TRBJ2-1,few,TGTGCCAGCACTTACGGGACTAGGAACTACAATGAGCAGTTCTTC,CASTYGTRNYNEQFF
TRBV20-1,TRBD1,TRBJ2-5,few,TGCAGTGCGAGACCGACAGGGAGAGAGACCCAGTACTTC,CSARPTGRETQYF
TRBV27,TRBD1,TRBJ2-7,-,TGTGCCAGCTGGGACAGGCAATACGAGCAGTACTTC,CASWDRQYEQYF
TRBV7-2,TRBD1,TRBJ2-1,few,TGTGCCAGCAGCCTTTCAGGGACAGGGGTGAATGAGCAGTTCTTC,CASSLSGTGVNEQFF
TRBV10-2,-,TRBJ2-1,-,TGCGCCAGCAGGCGGCTAGATGAGGATGAGCAGTTCTTC,CASRRLDEDEQFF
TRBV6-5,-,TRBJ2-5,-,TGTGCCAGCAGTTCTCCGGGCCTTCGGCAGACCCAGTACTTC,CASSSPGLRQTQYF
TRBV10-3,TRBD1,TRBJ1-2,few,TGTGCCATCAGCGGACAGGGGACCTTCTATGGCTACACCTTC,CAISGQGTFYGYTF
TRBV29-1,-,TRBJ2-1,-,TGCAGCGTTGAACGGGTAGAAAATGGGCAGTTCTTC,CSVERVENGQFF
TRBV7-3,TRBD1,TRBJ2-7,few,TGTGCCAGCAGCCCCGAATCCCGGGACAGGGGAATAAACGAGCAGTACTTC,CASSPESRDRGINEQYF
TRBV9,-,TRBJ1-4,few,TGTGCCAGCAGCGTTTTTGACAGTGGTGAAAAACTGTTTTTT,CASSVFDSGEKLFF
TRBV28,TRBD1,TRBJ1-5,-,TGTGCCAGCAGCAATTTAGCAGGGGGCAGTCAGCCCCAGCATTTT,CASSNLAGGSQPQHF
TRBV7-9,TRBD1,TRBJ2-5,-,TGTGCCAGCAGCTTAGTATCCGGGACAGGGCCCCCAGAGACCCAGTACTTC,CASSLVSGTGPPETQYF
TRBV7-2,-,TRBJ1-2,-,TGTGCCAGCAGCTCCAGGGTCCCGCCGTATGGCTACACCTTC,CASSSRVPPYGYTF
TRBV4-3,TRBD1,TRBJ2-3,-,TGCGCCAGCAGCGAGACAGGGAGTAGCACAGATACGCAGTATTTT,CASSETGSSTDTQYF
TRBV12-3/TRBV12-4,-,TRBJ1-2,-,TGTGCCAGCAGTTCCCCCAGACGCTTCGTCTCTCCCACCTTC,CASSSPRRFVSPTF
TRBV28,TRBD1,TRBJ1-5,-,TGTGCCAGCAGTTTATTGACAGGGGCGTATCAGCCCCAGCATTTT,CASSLLTGAYQPQHF
TRBV7-8,-,TRBJ2-1,-,TGTGCCAGCAGCTTAGCTACGGGCTCCTACAATGAGCAGTTCTTC,CASSLATGSYNEQFF
TRBV20-1,-,TRBJ2-4,-,TGCAGTGCTAGTTCGGCAGCCAAAAACATTCAGTACTTC,CSASSAAKNIQYF
TRBV24-1,TRBD2,TRBJ2-7,few,TGTGCCACCAGTGATCGTAGCGGGGGGACCTACGAGCAGTACTTC,CATSDRSGGTYEQYF
TRBV6-1,TRBD1,TRBJ2-1,few,TGTGCCAGCAGTGGGACAGGGGTTCGTATCAATGAGCAGTTCTTC,CASSGTGVRINEQFF
TRBV6-2/TRBV6-3,-,TRBJ2-7,-,TGTGCCAGCAGAACAGGACTTGTCTCCTACGAGCAGTACTTC,CASRTGLVSYEQYF
TRBV28,TRBD2,TRBJ2-5,-,TGTGCCAGCAGTTTACTGGGACTAGCGGGGAAAGAGACCCAGTACTTC,CASSLLGLAGKETQYF
TRBV24-1,TRBD2,TRBJ2-5,-,TGTGCCACCAGCTCACTAGCGGGAGACCAAGAGACCCAGTACTTC,CATSSLAGDQETQYF
TRBV20-1,TRBD2,TRBJ2-5,few,TGCAGTGCCTGGAGACTAGCGGGGGGGAAAGAGACCCAGTACTTC,CSAWRLAGGKETQYF
TRBV29-1,-,TRBJ2-7,-,TGCAGCGCTGTCAGGGGTGGATCCTACGAGCAGTACTTC,CSAVRGGSYEQYF
TRBV20-1,-,TRBJ1-6,-,TGCAGTGCTAGGGGGCGGGGATCCTATAATTCACCCCTCCACTTT,CSARGRGSYNSPLHF
TRBV4-3,TRBD1,TRBJ1-4,-,TGCGCCAGCAGCCAAGAAGGGGGACAGAATGAAAAACTGTTTTTT,CASSQEGGQNEKLFF
TRBV20-1,TRBD1,TRBJ2-7,-,TGCAGTGCAGATCCCGGCCGGACAGGGTTACGCGAGCAGTACTTC,CSADPGRTGLREQYF
TRBV20-1,-,TRBJ2-7,-,TGCAGTGCTAGAGATATAAGGGAATACGAGCAGTACTTC,CSARDIREYEQYF
TRBV7-2,-,TRBJ2-7,few,TGTGCCAGCAGCTCGCGACAGACAAGGTACTACGAGCAGTACTTC,CASSSRQTRYYEQYF
TRBV9,TRBD1,TRBJ1-1,-,TGTGCCAGCAGCGTAAGGGACAGGGCATTAACTGAAGCTTTCTTT,CASSVRDRALTEAFF
TRBV7-3,-,TRBJ2-3,-,TGTGCCAGCAGCTTAACAGCGTCAGATACGCAGTATTTT,CASSLTASDTQYF
TRBV6-2/TRBV6-3,-,TRBJ2-5,-,TGTGCCAGCAGCGATGAGGGAGAGCAGTACTTC,CASSDEGEQYF
TRBV29-1,TRBD2,TRBJ2-1,-,TGCAGCGTTGGCGGTGGGCTAGCGGGACTTAGCTCCTACAATGAGCAGTTCTTC,CSVGGGLAGLSSYNEQFF
TRBV7-9,TRBD2,TRBJ2-5,-,TGTGCCAGCAGCCGGGGACTAGCGACCCAAGAGACCCAGTACTTC,CASSRGLATQETQYF
TRBV6-2/TRBV6-3,-,TRBJ2-7,-,TGTGCCAGCATTTCGGGGTCGGGGCACGAGCAGTACTTC,CASISGSGHEQYF
TRBV15,-,TRBJ2-2,-,TGTGCCACCAGCAGAGAGGGGAGCACCGGGGAGCTGTTTTTT,CATSREGSTGELFF
TRBV7-6,TRBD1,TRBJ2-1,-,TGTGCCAGCACCTTGGGGACAGGGTCAAATGAGCAGTTCTTC,CASTLGTGSNEQFF
TRBV27,TRBD1,TRBJ2-6,-,TGTGCCAGCAGTATGACAGGGGGCCGGGCTGGGGCCAACGTCCTGACTTTC,CASSMTGGRAGANVLTF
TRBV20-1,-,TRBJ2-7,-,TGCAGTGCTGGACTTGGGACGGTCTCCTACGAGCAGTACTTC,CSAGLGTVSYEQYF
TRBV5-1,TRBD1,TRBJ1-2,many,TGCGCCAGCAGCAGCTCCGGGACAGGGGTTGGCTACACCTTC,CASSSSGTGVGYTF
TRBV29-1,TRBD1,TRBJ2-7,-,TGCAGCGTTGAACGGGGACAGGGGGAGTACGAGCAGTACTTC,CSVERGQGEYEQYF